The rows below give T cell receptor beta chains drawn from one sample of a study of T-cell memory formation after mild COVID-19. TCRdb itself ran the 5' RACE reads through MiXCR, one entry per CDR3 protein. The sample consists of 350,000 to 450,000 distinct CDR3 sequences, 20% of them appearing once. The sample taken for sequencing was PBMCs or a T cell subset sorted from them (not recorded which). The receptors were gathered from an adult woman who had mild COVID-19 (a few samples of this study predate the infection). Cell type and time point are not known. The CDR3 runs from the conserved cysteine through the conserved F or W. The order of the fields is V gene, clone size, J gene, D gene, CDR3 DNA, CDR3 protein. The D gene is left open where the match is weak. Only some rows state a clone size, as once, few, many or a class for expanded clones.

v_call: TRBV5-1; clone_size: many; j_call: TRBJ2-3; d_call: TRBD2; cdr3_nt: TGCGCCAGCAGCACGACTAGCGGCACAGATACGCAGTATTTT; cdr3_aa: CASSTTSGTDTQYF
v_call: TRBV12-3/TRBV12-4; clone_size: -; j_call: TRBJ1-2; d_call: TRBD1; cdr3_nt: TGTGCCAGCAGTTTTTTCCAGGGGGGTCCTAGGGGCTACACCTTC; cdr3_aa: CASSFFQGGPRGYTF
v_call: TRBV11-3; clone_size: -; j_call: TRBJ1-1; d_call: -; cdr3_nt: TGTGCCAGCAGCTTAGATTTGGGGAACACTGAAGCTTTCTTT; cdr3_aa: CASSLDLGNTEAFF
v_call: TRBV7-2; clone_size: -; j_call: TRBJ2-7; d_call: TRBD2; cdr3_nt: TGTGCCAGCAGCCCGACTAGCGGGTATACCTACGAGCAGTACTTC; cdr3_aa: CASSPTSGYTYEQYF
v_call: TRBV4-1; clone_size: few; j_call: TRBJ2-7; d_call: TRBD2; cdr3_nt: TGCGCCAGCAGCCAAGAAAGCGGGAGGTACTACGAGCAGTACTTC; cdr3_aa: CASSQESGRYYEQYF
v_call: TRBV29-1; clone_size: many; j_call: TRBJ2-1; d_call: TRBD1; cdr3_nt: TGCAGCGGGCAGGACAGGTCCTCCTACAATGAGCAGTTCTTC; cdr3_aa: CSGQDRSSYNEQFF
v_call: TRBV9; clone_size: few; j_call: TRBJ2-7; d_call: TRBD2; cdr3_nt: TGTGCCAGCAGCGGACGGGAGGGCCCCTACGAGCAGTACTTC; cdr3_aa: CASSGREGPYEQYF
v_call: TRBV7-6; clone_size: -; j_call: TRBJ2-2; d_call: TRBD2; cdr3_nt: TGTGCCAGCAGCTTAGCCGGGGGGGGACGAACCGGGGAGCTGTTTTTT; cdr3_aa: CASSLAGGGRTGELFF
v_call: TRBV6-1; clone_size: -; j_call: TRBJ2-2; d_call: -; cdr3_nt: TGTGCCAGCAGTGGCTACAGGGCCACCGGGGAGCTGTTTTTT; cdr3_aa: CASSGYRATGELFF
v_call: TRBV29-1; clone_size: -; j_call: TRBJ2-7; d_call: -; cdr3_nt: TGCAGCGTTGAAGATGGCGTCACCTCCTACGAGCAGTACTTC; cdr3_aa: CSVEDGVTSYEQYF
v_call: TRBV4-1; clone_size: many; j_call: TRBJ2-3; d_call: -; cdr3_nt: TGCGCCAGCAGCCAAGAGGTGGGGAGGACAGATACGCAGTATTTT; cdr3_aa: CASSQEVGRTDTQYF
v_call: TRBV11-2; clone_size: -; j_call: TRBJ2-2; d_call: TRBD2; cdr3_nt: TGTGCCAGCAGCTTTAGCGGGTCATCCACCGGGGAGCTGTTTTTT; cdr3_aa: CASSFSGSSTGELFF
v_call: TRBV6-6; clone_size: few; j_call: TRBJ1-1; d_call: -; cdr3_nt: TGTGCCAGCAGCCAGCCCGGGGGGAACACTGAAGCTTTCTTT; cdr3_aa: CASSQPGGNTEAFF
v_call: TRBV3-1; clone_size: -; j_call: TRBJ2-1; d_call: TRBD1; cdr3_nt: TGTGCCAGCAGCCATGACACAGGGGGCTATGAGCAGTTCTTC; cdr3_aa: CASSHDTGGYEQFF
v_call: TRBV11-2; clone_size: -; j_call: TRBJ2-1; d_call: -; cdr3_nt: TGTGCCAGCAGCCGACACCTCAATGAGCAGTTCTTC; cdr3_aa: CASSRHLNEQFF
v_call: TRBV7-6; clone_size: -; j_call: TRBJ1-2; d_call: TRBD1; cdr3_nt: TGTGCCAGCAGCCCCAGGGGGCCGAGCTATGGCTACACCTTC; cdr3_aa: CASSPRGPSYGYTF
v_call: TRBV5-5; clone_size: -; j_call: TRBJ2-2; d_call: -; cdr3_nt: TGTGCCAGCGGAGCTCATTTCGGGAACACCGGGGAGCTGTTTTTT; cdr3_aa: CASGAHFGNTGELFF
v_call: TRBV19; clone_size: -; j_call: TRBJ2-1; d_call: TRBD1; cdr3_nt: TGTGCCAGTGGGGGACAGGGTCGCTACAATGAGCAGTTCTTC; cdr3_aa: CASGGQGRYNEQFF
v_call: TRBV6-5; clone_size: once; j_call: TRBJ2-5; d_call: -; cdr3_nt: TGTGCCAGCAGTTACGACAGGCTCAGGCTGGAGACCCAGTACTTC; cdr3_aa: CASSYDRLRLETQYF
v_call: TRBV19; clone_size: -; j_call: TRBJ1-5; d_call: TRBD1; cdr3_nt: TGTGCCAGCGGGGGACAGGGGGCTCTTCAGCCCCAGCATTTT; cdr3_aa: CASGGQGALQPQHF
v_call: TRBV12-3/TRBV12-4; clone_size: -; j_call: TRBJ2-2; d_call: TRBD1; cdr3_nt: TGTGCCAGCAGTTCTTACTTTCGGGACAGGAACACCGGGGAGCTGTTTTTT; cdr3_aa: CASSSYFRDRNTGELFF
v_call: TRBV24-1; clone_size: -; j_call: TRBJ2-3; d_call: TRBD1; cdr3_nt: TGTGCCACCAGCCCGACAGGGGAGGATACGCAGTATTTT; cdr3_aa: CATSPTGEDTQYF
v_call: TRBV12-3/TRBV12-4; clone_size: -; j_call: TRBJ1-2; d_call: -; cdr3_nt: TGTGCCAGCACTCTAGGGGGGAATGGCTACACCTTC; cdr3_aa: CASTLGGNGYTF
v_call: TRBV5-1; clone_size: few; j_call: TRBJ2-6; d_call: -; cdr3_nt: TGCGCCAGCAGCAGAAACCAGGACAGTACTGGGGCCAACGTCCTGACTTTC; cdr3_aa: CASSRNQDSTGANVLTF
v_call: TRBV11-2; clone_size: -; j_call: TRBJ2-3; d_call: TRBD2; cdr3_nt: TGTGCCAGCAGCTTAGTGGTAGCGGGGGGCGGATATACGCAGTATTTT; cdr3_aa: CASSLVVAGGGYTQYF
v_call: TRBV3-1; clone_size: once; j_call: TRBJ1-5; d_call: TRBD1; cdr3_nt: TGTGCCAGCAGTGATCAAGGGGGCTTTCAGCCCCAGCATTTT; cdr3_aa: CASSDQGGFQPQHF
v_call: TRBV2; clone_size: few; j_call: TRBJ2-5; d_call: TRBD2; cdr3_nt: TGTGCCAGCAGTGTTTTAGCGGGAGGGCCGGAGACCCAGTACTTC; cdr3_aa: CASSVLAGGPETQYF
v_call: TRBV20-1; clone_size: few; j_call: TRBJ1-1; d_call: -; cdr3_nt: TGCAGTGGGTCCAGGGACACTGAAGCTTTCTTT; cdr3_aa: CSGSRDTEAFF
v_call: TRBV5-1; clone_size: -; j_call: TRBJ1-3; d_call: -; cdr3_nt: TGCGCCAGCAGCACCGACAGTACTGGAAACACCATATATTTT; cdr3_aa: CASSTDSTGNTIYF
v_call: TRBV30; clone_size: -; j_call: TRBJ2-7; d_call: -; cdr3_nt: TGTGCCTGGAGCCCGGGCGAGGCCCACTACGAGCAGTACTTC; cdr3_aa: CAWSPGEAHYEQYF
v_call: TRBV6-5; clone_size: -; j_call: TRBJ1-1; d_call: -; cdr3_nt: TGTGCCAGCAGTAATATACGGGACCTGAACACTGAAGCTTTCTTT; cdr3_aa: CASSNIRDLNTEAFF
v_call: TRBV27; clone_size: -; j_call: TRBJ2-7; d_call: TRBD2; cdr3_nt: TGTGCCAGCAGTCGGTTGTCGGGAGGGCCTCACGAGCAGTACTTC; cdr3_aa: CASSRLSGGPHEQYF
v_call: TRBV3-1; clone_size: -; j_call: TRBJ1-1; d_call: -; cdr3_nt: TGTGCCAGCAGCCAAGAAATCCCGAACACTGAAGCTTTCTTT; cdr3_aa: CASSQEIPNTEAFF
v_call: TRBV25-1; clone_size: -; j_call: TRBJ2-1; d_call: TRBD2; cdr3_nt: TGTGCCAGCAGTGAGTCCTCCGCGGGGGACCACAATGAGCAGTTCTTC; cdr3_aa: CASSESSAGDHNEQFF
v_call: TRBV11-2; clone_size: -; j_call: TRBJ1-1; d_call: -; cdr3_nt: TGTGCCAGCAGCTTACTCGCCGCGGGGACTGAAGCTTTCTTT; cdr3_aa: CASSLLAAGTEAFF
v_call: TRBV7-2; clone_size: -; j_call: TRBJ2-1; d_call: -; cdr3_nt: TGTGCCAGCAGCTTAGTCACGACTAGCTCCTACAATGAGCAGTTCTTC; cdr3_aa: CASSLVTTSSYNEQFF
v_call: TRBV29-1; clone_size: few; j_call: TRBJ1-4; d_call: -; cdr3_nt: TGCAGCGTTGAAGGGCAGGGGCGGGGAATTTCCTTT; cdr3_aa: CSVEGQGRGISF
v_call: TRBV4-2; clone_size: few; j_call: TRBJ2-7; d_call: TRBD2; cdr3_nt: TGTGCCAGCAGCCAAGAAGGTCTAGCGGCCCGGCAGTACTTC; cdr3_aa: CASSQEGLAARQYF
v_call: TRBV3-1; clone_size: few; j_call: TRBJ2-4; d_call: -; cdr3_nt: TGTGCCAGCAGCCGAGGAGGACAGTTTTTAGAGAAAAACATTCAGTACTTC; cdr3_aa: CASSRGGQFLEKNIQYF
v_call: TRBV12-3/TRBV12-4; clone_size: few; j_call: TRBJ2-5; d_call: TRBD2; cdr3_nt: TGTGCCAGCAGTTTTGGGCGGGGGCAAGAGACCCAGTACTTC; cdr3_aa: CASSFGRGQETQYF
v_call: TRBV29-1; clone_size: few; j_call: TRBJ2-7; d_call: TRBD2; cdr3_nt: TGCAGCGTTGAGGGACTAGCGGGGGCGACCTACGAGCAGTACTTC; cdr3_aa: CSVEGLAGATYEQYF
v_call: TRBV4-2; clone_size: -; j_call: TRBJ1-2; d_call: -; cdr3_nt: TGTGCCAGCAGCCAAGGCGAAAGTATCTATGGCTACACCTTC; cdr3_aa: CASSQGESIYGYTF
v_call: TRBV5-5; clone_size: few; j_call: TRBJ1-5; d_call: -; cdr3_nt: TGTGCCAGCAGCTCCGAACCATCTGGGAATCAGCCCCAGCATTTT; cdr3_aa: CASSSEPSGNQPQHF
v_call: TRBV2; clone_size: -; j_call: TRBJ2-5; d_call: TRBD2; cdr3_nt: TGTGCCAGCAGTGAAGTTCAGCGGGGAGAGACCCAGTACTTC; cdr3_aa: CASSEVQRGETQYF
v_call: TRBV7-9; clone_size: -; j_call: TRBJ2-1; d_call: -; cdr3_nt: TGTGCCAGCAGCGGCGGGGCCTTCAATGAGCAGTTCTTC; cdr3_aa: CASSGGAFNEQFF
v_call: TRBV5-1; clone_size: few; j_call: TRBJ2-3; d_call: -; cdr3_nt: TGCGCCAGCCGGGACACCTTCAGCACAGATACGCAGTATTTT; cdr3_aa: CASRDTFSTDTQYF
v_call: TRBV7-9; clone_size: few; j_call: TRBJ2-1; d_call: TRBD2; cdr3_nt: TGTGCCAGCAGCTTACGAGCGGGGTTCAATGAGCAGTTCTTC; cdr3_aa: CASSLRAGFNEQFF
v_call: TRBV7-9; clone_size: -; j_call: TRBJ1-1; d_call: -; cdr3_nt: TGTGCCAGCAGCGCGCTCGGGGCTGAAGCTTTCTTT; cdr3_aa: CASSALGAEAFF
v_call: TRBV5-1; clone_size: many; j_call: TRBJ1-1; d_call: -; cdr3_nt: TGCGCCAGCAGCTTGGCTAGGGGGGGAAACACTGAAGCTTTCTTT; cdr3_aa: CASSLARGGNTEAFF
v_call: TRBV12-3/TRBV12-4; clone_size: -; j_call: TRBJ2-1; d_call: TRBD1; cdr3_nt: TGTGCCAGCAGTGATGACCTGGGAACAGGGGGCTACAATGAGCAGTTCTTC; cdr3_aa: CASSDDLGTGGYNEQFF
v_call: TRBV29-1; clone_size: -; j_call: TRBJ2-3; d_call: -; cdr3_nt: TGCAGCGTTGAAGTAAAGCCTTCCGGGGGGCAGTATTTT; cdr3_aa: CSVEVKPSGGQYF
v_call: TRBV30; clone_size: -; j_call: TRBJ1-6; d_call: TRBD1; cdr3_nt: TGTGCCCATCGACAGGGGACCTATAATTCACCCCTCCACTTT; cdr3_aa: CAHRQGTYNSPLHF
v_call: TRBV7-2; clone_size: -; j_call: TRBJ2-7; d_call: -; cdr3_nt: TGTGCCAGCAGCTTAGCCCGAGGGCGGCTCTACGAGCAGTACTTC; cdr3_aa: CASSLARGRLYEQYF
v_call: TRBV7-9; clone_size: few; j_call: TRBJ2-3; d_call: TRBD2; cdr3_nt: TGTGCCAGCAGCCCAAGGCTGGGGACTAGCGGAATCACAGATACGCAGTATTTT; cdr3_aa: CASSPRLGTSGITDTQYF
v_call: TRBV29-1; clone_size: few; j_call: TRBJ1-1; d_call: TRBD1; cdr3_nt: TGCAGCACCGGACAGGTGCCTACCTTGAACACTGAAGCTTTCTTT; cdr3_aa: CSTGQVPTLNTEAFF
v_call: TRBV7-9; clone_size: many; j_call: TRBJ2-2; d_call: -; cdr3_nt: TGTGCCAGCAGCTCCCGACAGATACACACCGGGGAGCTGTTTTTT; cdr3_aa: CASSSRQIHTGELFF
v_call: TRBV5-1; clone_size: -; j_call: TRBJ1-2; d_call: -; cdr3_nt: TGCGCCAGCAGCCCGGAGCCAGGAGCCTATGGCTACACCTTC; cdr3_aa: CASSPEPGAYGYTF